This record concerns one T cell receptor (beta chain) sequence. Its antigen is not known. This specimen comes from a study of T cell responses to AZD1222 COVID-19 vaccine. Findings and caveats of the study: Increased Spike-specific TCR breadth and depth were observed after two AZD1222 doses. Unmutated regions of variants are reportedly targeted by nearly half of spike-specific TCRs. It was only after the peak T cell response that any repertoires were sampled.

Clones were read by immunoSEQ multiplex PCR, and TCRdb kept only the in-frame ones, dropping some. The profile covers about 110,000 clones, with 85% to 90% appearing a single time and roughly 2.6% taken by the ten largest. This CDR3 region has 16 residues. In germline, CDR1 is LNHDA, CDR2 SQIVND (reference sequence). V dropped 5 bases and J dropped 2; count of bases not matched to a gene: 10. The source is an adult in good health. Sequenced material: peripheral blood, taken on day 0 of AZD1222 vaccination. The V gene is TRBV19, the J gene TRBJ2-3; 7 bases match TRBD2. CDR3 DNA sequence: TGTGCCAGTAGTCCAGGACTAGGAGTCTTCACAGATACGCAGTATTTT. Its protein product is CASSPGLGVFTDTQYF.